This entry describes one T cell receptor beta chain. Its antigen is undetermined. The data were obtained in a study of cytomegalovirus exposure and HLA in healthy donors. Study-wide context: An early data release held some 89 million unique TCRs from HLA-typed donors. Study conclusions and caveats: The CMV antigen specificity of a few CMV-associated chains was confirmed through in vitro analysis.

Germline loops: CDR1 GTSNPN, CDR2 SVGIG (reference sequence). The J segment lost 0 bases and the V segment lost 5 bases, leaving 12 bases of the junction unmatched. The CDR3 is made up of 18 amino acids. PCR involved 60 Vbeta and 13 Jbeta primers. Sequencing used immunoSEQ multiplex PCR; TCRdb keeps in-frame clones, though not all of them. The repertoire holds roughly 200,000 clones, with roughly 70% as singletons. This sequence was found in a male donor in good health and CMV-seronegative. The material sequenced was PBMCs. The chain recombines TRBV30 with TRBJ1-3, with 11 positions matching TRBD1. The CDR3 spells CAWGDRDRGKVSGNTIYF. The CDR3 DNA follows: TGTGCCTGGGGAGACCGGGACAGGGGGAAAGTCTCTGGAAACACCATATATTTT.